Ten or more counts support the clone carrying this TCR beta chain. Antigen unknown. This record comes from a study of identical twins. Findings and caveats of the study: Twin pairs had excess sharing that was weaker in beta out-of-frame sequences. Zero-insertion analyses could be partly confounded by invariant MAIT and iNKT cells. There was more out-of-frame TCR alpha sharing in monozygotic twins than models estimated.

The CDR3 has 15 amino acids. With 2 bases removed from V and 0 bases from J, the gap between germline ends came to 5 bases. From germline, CDR1 is SGHTA and CDR2 FQGNSA. Unique molecular identifiers were present on cDNA, and template switching added a universal primer site. One entry per CDR3 protein results from TCRdb running MiXCR on the 5' RACE reads. The table has about 1.7 million distinct CDR3 sequences, around 33% seen once. The sequence derives from a newborn girl in good health. V is TRBV7-2 and J is TRBJ1-6; D gene uncertain. The sequencing sample was made of cord blood. The CDR3 is CASSLKGSYNSPLHF. DNA for the CDR3: TGTGCCAGCAGCTTAAAGGGCTCCTATAATTCACCCCTCCACTTT.